The present entry profiles one T cell receptor (beta chain) with its context. The antigen remains undetermined. Using viral peptide pools, the ViraFEST assay grew out antigen-specific CD4+ T cells prior to sequencing. Between days 9 and 10 of culture, CD4+ T cells were separated out. According to the study, vaccine recipients showed no prior SARS-CoV-2 infection and negative nucleocapsid antibodies. Half the medium was swapped for IL-2 medium on days 3 and 7. The source of the sample is a study of vaccination effects on CD4 cells after COVID-19. Study in general: Vaccine administered to participants consisted of two doses of either BNT162b2 or mRNA-1273. Overall study results and limits: In the late period after vaccination, infection- and vaccine-induced clones contracted markedly.

The CDR3 extends over 15 amino acids. Germline-derived CDR1 and CDR2 are LNHDA and SQIVND (reference sequence). V shed 0 bases and J shed 3 bases, with 9 bases lying between them. The data were produced by immunoSEQ multiplex PCR, yet TCRdb's version contains in-frame clones alone and is incomplete. The sample lists about 8,100 clones; under 85% were seen once. The V call is TRBV19, the J call TRBJ1-5, with a possible D match to TRBD1 (5 bases). The sequence came from a human donor who received a COVID-19 vaccine. The sample here was CD4+ T cells from PBMCs cultured with HCoV-229E spike peptides, taken before COVID-19 vaccination. CDR3 bases: TGTGCCAGTAGTATAGATCAGACAGTCAATCAGCCCCAGCATTTT. Protein sequence: CASSIDQTVNQPQHF.